The source of this T cell receptor beta chain is a study of prognosis after radiotherapy for stage I lung cancer. Genomic DNA served as the source from which two-round multiplex PCR generated TCR beta CDR3 amplicons. Initially, in first-round PCR, primers specific to each TRBV and TRBJ gene were used. MiXCR, applied by TCRdb to the multiplex PCR reads, yields one record per CDR3 protein. The sample includes tens of thousands of distinct CDR3 sequences, approximately 25% of them seen just once. The CDR3 runs 14 residues. Trimming took off 2 bases at V and 9 bases at J, with 14 bases between the two ends. Germline assignment: CDR1 MGHDK and CDR2 SYGVNS.

The receptor was isolated from a donor over 45 with non-small cell lung cancer. This chain uses TRBV25-1 with TRBJ2-4; tentative D call: TRBD1 (6 bases). Sequencing was performed on PBMCs, taken before or after stereotactic body radiation therapy (not recorded which). CDR3 coding DNA: TGTGCCAGCAGTGAAGAGGGTCGCAGGGGCATTCAGTACTTC. Its protein product is CASSEEGRRGIQYF.